A single sample gave rise to the 28 T cell receptor beta chains below, sequenced in a study of T cell responses to AZD1222 COVID-19 vaccine. Sequencing used immunoSEQ multiplex PCR; TCRdb keeps in-frame clones, though not all of them. The sample has more than 95,000 clones, 89% seen once; the top ten hold approximately 4.2%. The source was peripheral blood, collected on day 0 of AZD1222 vaccination. The receptors come from an adult in good health.

The CDR3 sequence: CASSSLYGYTF. DNA of the CDR3: TGTGCCAGCAGCTCTTTGTATGGCTACACCTTC. This chain links TRBV28 with TRBJ1-2; D gene unclear. CDR1 and CDR2 from the germline V gene are MDHEN and SYDVKM. Trimming left V 6 bases short and J 5 bases short, with 7 bases between. This CDR3 region has 11 residues.

This clone was detected once. The rearrangement joins TRBV15 to TRBJ2-5; the D call may be TRBD1 or TRBD2 (5 bases each). Germline V gene sequence: CDR1 LNHNV, CDR2 YYDKDF (reference sequence). Trimming stripped 5 bases from V and 1 base from J, with 14 bases between. The CDR3 has 15 residues. The CDR3 reads CATSGSPGPQETQYF. For the CDR3, the DNA is TGTGCCACCAGCGGGAGCCCGGGACCCCAAGAGACCCAGTACTTC.

This clone was detected once. One end of the junction is discordant with germline, which a read error may explain. The same CDR3 arises from other DNA sequences in this sample as well. This chain's CDR3 is CSGGDRDEKLFF. CDR3 DNA: TGTAGCGGTGGGGACAGGGATGAAAAACTGTTTTTT. This sequence joins TRBV29-1 and TRBJ1-4; 9 positions agree with TRBD1. CDR3 length: 12 residues. CDR1 is SQVTM, CDR2 ANQGSEA, per germline.

The V gene is TRBV6-5, the J gene TRBJ1-2; 8 bases are a match to TRBD1. The V gene's germline CDR1 is MNHEY and CDR2 SVGAGI. With V trimmed by 0 bases and J by 8 bases, 11 bases remained unmatched. The CDR3 is 16 residues long. In DNA form, the CDR3 reads TGTGCCAGCAGTTACTCGATATTAGGACAGGGACGCGGCTACACCTTC. Translation gives CASSYSILGQGRGYTF.

The genes are TRBV2 and TRBJ1-4; D remains ambiguous. This CDR3 is 14 amino acids long. Per germline, CDR1 SNHLY and CDR2 FYNNEI. V was trimmed by 7 bases and J by 4 bases, leaving 13 bases between them. The CDR3, as DNA: TGTGCCAGCAACCTACAACGCGATAATGAAAAACTGTTTTTT. This gives the protein CASNLQRDNEKLFF.

This clone has more than one count but fewer than ten. The chain combines TRBV27 with TRBJ1-5, with D unclear. CDR3 length: 12 amino acids. V was pared by 6 bases and J by 7 bases, with 10 bases between. Germline CDR1 is MNHEY and CDR2 is SMNVEV (reference sequence). In DNA form, the CDR3 reads TGTGCCAGCAGCTTCCCGGGGCAGCCCCAGCATTTT. As protein: CASSFPGQPQHF.

V usage is TRBV5-5 and J usage is TRBJ1-1; 8 bases align to TRBD1. The germline gives CDR1 SGHKS, CDR2 YYEKEE (reference sequence). The ends lost 2 bases at V and 1 base at J; junction bases unmatched: 13. The length of the CDR3 is 18 residues. The CDR3 reads CASSLTGTGRYRNTEAFF. Written as DNA, the CDR3 is TGTGCCAGCAGCTTAACCGGGACAGGCCGGTATAGGAACACTGAAGCTTTCTTT.

A single count supports this clone. The chain joins TRBV10-2 to TRBJ1-5; D is undetermined. Trimming stripped 8 bases from V and 5 bases from J, with 1 base between. The CDR3 extends over 9 amino acids. The V gene's germline CDR1 is WSHSY and CDR2 SAAADI. CDR3 sequence (DNA): TGCGCCAGCGATCAGCCCCAGCATTTT. Its protein is CASDQPQHF.

The V and J genes are TRBV30 and TRBJ1-4; D unclear. Germline loops: CDR1 GTSNPN, CDR2 SVGIG (reference sequence). Trimming cost V 1 base and J 7 bases, with 4 bases left between them. The CDR3 has 11 amino acids. The CDR3 DNA is TGTGCCTGGAGTGGTCTTGAAAAACTGTTTTTT. The encoded protein is CAWSGLEKLFF.

The chain carries TRBV6-1 and TRBJ2-7; TRBD1 matches at 10 bases. Germline CDR1 and CDR2: MNHNS and SASEGT. V shed 2 bases, J shed 3 bases, and the junction held 13 bases outside the gene matches. This CDR3 has 18 residues. This CDR3 is CASSERGQGRRAVYEQYF. CDR3 coding DNA: TGTGCCAGCAGTGAACGGGGACAGGGGAGGAGGGCCGTCTACGAGCAGTACTTC.

The gene calls are TRBV7-3 and TRBJ2-3; TRBD2 matches 7 bases. This CDR3 comprises 14 residues. From germline, CDR1 is SGHTA and CDR2 FQGTGA. Trimming at V came to 2 bases and at J to 2 bases, leaving 1 base not matched to a gene. CDR3 protein: CASSLAGATDTQYF. As DNA, the CDR3 is TGTGCCAGCAGCTTAGCGGGAGCCACAGATACGCAGTATTTT.

The chain carries TRBV27 and TRBJ1-6; D might be TRBD1 (5 bases). The CDR3 consists of 15 residues. Deletions cut 6 bases from V and 10 bases from J, with 19 bases between. CDR1 is MNHEY and CDR2 is SMNVEV in the germline V gene (reference sequence). The CDR3 sequence: CASRTWDAAGSPLHF. Written as DNA, the CDR3 is TGTGCCAGCAGAACCTGGGACGCCGCGGGGTCACCCCTCCACTTT.

The rearrangement joins TRBV2 to TRBJ1-4, with D perhaps matching TRBD1 (5 bases). The CDR3 extends over 15 amino acids. The germline gives CDR1 SNHLY, CDR2 FYNNEI. V lost 6 bases to trimming and J lost 0 bases, with 11 bases between them. The CDR3 region is CASRGRTATNEKLFF. The CDR3 nucleotides are TGTGCCAGCAGGGGACGGACTGCAACTAATGAAAAACTGTTTTTT.

The V call is TRBV7-8, the J call TRBJ2-2; the D gene is possibly TRBD2 (5 bases). The CDR3 loop spans 14 amino acids. Germline V gene lookup returns CDR1 SGHVS and CDR2 FQNEAQ. Trimming removed 3 bases from V and 2 bases from J, with 7 bases in between. For the CDR3, the DNA is TGTGCCAGCAGCTTCGGACTCAACACCGGGGAGCTGTTTTTT. The encoded protein is CASSFGLNTGELFF.

CDR3 in DNA: TGTGCTACACCGGGACAGGGGTACCAAGAGACCCAGTACTTC. It encodes CATPGQGYQETQYF. The V and J genes are TRBV14 and TRBJ2-5; 10 bases are a match to TRBD1. The CDR3 sequence is 14 residues long. Per germline, CDR1 SGHDN and CDR2 FVKESK.

V gene TRBV6-1 combines with J gene TRBJ1-6; tentative D call: TRBD1 (6 bases). In germline, CDR1 is MNHNS, CDR2 SASEGT. This CDR3 is built from 18 residues. Trimming took off 2 bases at V and 0 bases at J, with 14 bases between the two ends. The CDR3 is CASSEPGGRSSYNSPLHF. CDR3 nucleotides: TGTGCCAGCAGTGAACCTGGGGGGCGAAGCTCCTATAATTCACCCCTCCACTTT.

V is TRBV6-5 and J is TRBJ1-5, with 7 bases matching TRBD1. This CDR3 comprises 15 residues. J gave up 0 bases and V 7 bases, and 6 bases lay outside the gene matches. Germline-derived CDR1 and CDR2 are MNHEY and SVGAGI. CDR3 in DNA: TGTGCCAGCAAGCCTACAGGGGATAGCAATCAGCCCCAGCATTTT. This codes for CASKPTGDSNQPQHF.

V and J are TRBV19 and TRBJ1-5, with 7 nucleotides matching TRBD1. CDR1 LNHDA and CDR2 SQIVND come from the germline V gene (reference sequence). V shed 6 bases, J shed 0 bases, and the junction held 8 bases outside the gene matches. This CDR3 is 16 amino acids long. CDR3: CASRPYRGGSNQPQHF. The CDR3 nucleotides read TGTGCCAGTAGGCCATACAGGGGAGGTAGCAATCAGCCCCAGCATTTT.

This clone was seen only once. The chain carries TRBV24-1 and TRBJ1-5, with unresolved D. Germline CDR1 and CDR2: KGHDR and SFDVKD. Trimming shortened V by 4 bases and J by 7 bases, and 10 bases separated the two germline ends. This CDR3 spans 13 amino acids. The CDR3 DNA follows: TGTGCCACCAGTGAAAGGGAAGGACAGCCCCAGCATTTT. It codes for CATSEREGQPQHF.

V and J are TRBV19 and TRBJ2-6; D ambiguous. The CDR3 runs 20 residues. Germline V CDR1 and CDR2: LNHDA, SQIVND (reference sequence). V lost 0 bases, J lost 0 bases, and 18 bases lay in between. The CDR3 sequence: CASSIDAHRTISSGANVLTF. The CDR3 region has the DNA TGTGCCAGTAGTATAGATGCCCACCGAACGATATCCTCTGGGGCCAACGTCCTGACTTTC.

In its sample, this clone was seen once. This chain links TRBV28 with TRBJ1-1, with D perhaps matching TRBD1 (5 bases). Per germline, CDR1 MDHEN and CDR2 SYDVKM. V shed 3 bases and J shed 1 base, with 12 bases lying between them. This CDR3 has 15 residues. This CDR3 reads CASSFEDIWNTEAFF. CDR3 sequence (DNA): TGTGCCAGCAGTTTCGAGGACATCTGGAACACTGAAGCTTTCTTT.

CDR3: CASSNRNTGELFF. CDR3 nucleotides: TGTGCCAGTAGTAACAGGAACACCGGGGAGCTGTTTTTT. The chain carries TRBV19 and TRBJ2-2; D not certain. CDR3 length: 13 residues. Germline V gene data show CDR1 as LNHDA and CDR2 as SQIVND (reference sequence). V shed 4 bases and J shed 1 base, with 4 bases lying between them.

V usage is TRBV9 and J usage is TRBJ1-2; 7 bases are a match to TRBD1. The CDR3 has 14 amino acids. Germline V gives CDR1 SGDLS, CDR2 YYNGEE. V trimming: 4 bases; J trimming: 3 bases; junction bases outside the gene matches: 6. Here the CDR3 DNA reads TGTGCCAGCAGCCCCAGCACAGGGGACTATGGCTACACCTTC. Protein product: CASSPSTGDYGYTF.

Regarding this clone: This CDR3 is also generated by other DNA sequences in the sample. V is TRBV7-3 and J is TRBJ1-1; D might be TRBD1 (5 bases). The CDR3 covers 13 residues. V shed 3 bases and J shed 5 bases, with 10 bases lying between them. CDR1 SGHTA and CDR2 FQGTGA come from the germline V gene. CDR3 in amino acids: CASSFREGTEAFF. CDR3 DNA: TGTGCCAGCAGCTTCAGGGAGGGGACTGAAGCTTTCTTT.

This chain links TRBV28 with TRBJ2-1; the D is unclear. V dropped 6 bases and J dropped 6 bases, with 21 bases sitting between them. The germline V gene has CDR1 MDHEN and CDR2 SYDVKM. The length of the CDR3 is 16 residues. The CDR3 loop is CASSPPNFLSSNEQFF. The DNA of the CDR3 is TGTGCCAGCAGCCCCCCCAATTTTCTCTCGTCCAATGAGCAGTTCTTC.

V gene TRBV5-1 combines with J gene TRBJ2-7; the match to TRBD2 covers 10 bases. CDR3 length: 14 residues. Germline CDR1 is SGHRS and CDR2 is YFSETQ. J lost 3 bases, V lost 5 bases, and 5 bases had no gene match. Here the CDR3 reads CASRAGTSVYEQYF. The CDR3 nucleotides read TGCGCCAGCAGGGCCGGGACTAGCGTCTACGAGCAGTACTTC.

Details on this clone: Other DNA sequences in this sample translate to the same CDR3. The V gene is TRBV27, the J gene TRBJ1-3; D gene unclear. Per germline, CDR1 MNHEY and CDR2 SMNVEV (reference sequence). The CDR3 is 13 amino acids. V was pared by 6 bases and J by 4 bases, with 10 bases between. CDR3 residues: CASRGFSGNTIYF. In DNA, the CDR3 is TGTGCCAGCAGGGGATTCTCCGGAAACACCATATATTTT.

The V call is TRBV29-1, the J call TRBJ2-2, with 7 bases identical to TRBD1. Unmatched junction bases numbered 4, after V lost 3 bases and J lost 0 bases. The CDR3 is 15 amino acids. Germline-derived CDR1 and CDR2 are SQVTM and ANQGSEA. In DNA form, the CDR3 reads TGCAGCGTTGACCCGGGACAGTCGAACACCGGGGAGCTGTTTTTT. Its protein is CSVDPGQSNTGELFF.